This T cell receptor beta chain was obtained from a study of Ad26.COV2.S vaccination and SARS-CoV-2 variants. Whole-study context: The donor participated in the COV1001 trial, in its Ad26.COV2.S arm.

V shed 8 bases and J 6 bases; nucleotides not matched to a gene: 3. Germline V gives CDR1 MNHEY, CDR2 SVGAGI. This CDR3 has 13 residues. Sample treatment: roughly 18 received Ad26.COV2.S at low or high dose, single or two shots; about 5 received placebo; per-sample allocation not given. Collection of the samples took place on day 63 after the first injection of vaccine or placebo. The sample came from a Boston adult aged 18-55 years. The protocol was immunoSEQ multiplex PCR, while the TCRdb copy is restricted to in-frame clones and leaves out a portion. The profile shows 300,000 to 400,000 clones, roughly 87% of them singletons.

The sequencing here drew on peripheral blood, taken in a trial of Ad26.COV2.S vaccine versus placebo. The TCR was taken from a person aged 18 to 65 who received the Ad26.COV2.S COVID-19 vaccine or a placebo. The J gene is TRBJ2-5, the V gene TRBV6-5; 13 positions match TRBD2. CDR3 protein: CASRGTSGKTQYF. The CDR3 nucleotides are TGTGCCAGCCGGGGGACTAGCGGGAAGACCCAGTACTTC.